This TCR beta chain is drawn from a study of CD8 T cells in ankylosing spondylitis. Study-wide findings and caveats: Among TCR beta sequences, a motif of about 8 highly homologous variants appeared characteristic of ankylosing spondylitis blood. Certain motif variants had earlier appeared in reactive arthritis synovial fluid and blood. Within matched ankylosing spondylitis synovial fluid, disease-linked clones were reportedly significantly enriched.

The table lists this clonotype with many counts. The target antigen is unknown. This CDR3 has 15 amino acids. The J segment lost 0 bases and the V segment lost 10 bases, leaving 8 bases of the junction unmatched. Germline V gene sequence: CDR1 ENHRY, CDR2 SYGVKD. Quantitative molecular-barcoded 5'-RACE generated the TCR beta libraries. TCRdb itself ran the 5' RACE reads through MiXCR, one entry per CDR3 protein. This sample yields 300,000 to 350,000 distinct CDR3 sequences, of which approximately 10% are seen a single time; about 10% belongs to the top ten. The sequenced sample consisted of blood, either unsorted or a sorted T cell fraction (not recorded which). This receptor was taken from a female donor with ankylosing spondylitis or in good health (not recorded which). The V call is TRBV10-3, the J call TRBJ2-2; 7 bases are shared with TRBD2. The CDR3 DNA reads as TGTGCCAGTAAGACGGGGGGTGCGAACACCGGGGAGCTGTTTTTT. Amino acid sequence: CASKTGGANTGELFF.